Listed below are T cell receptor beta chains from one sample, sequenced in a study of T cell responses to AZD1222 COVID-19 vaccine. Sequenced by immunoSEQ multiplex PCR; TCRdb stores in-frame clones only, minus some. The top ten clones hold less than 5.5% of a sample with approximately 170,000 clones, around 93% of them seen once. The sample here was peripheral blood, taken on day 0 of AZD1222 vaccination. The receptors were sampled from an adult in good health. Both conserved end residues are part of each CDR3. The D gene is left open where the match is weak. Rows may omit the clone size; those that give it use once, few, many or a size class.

CASSLDGSTGELFF | TGTGCCAGCAGCTTAGATGGGTCGACCGGGGAGCTGTTTTTT | TRBJ2-2 | - | - | TRBV11-3
CAIRPTGPRVREQYF | TGTGCCATCAGACCGACAGGGCCCAGGGTGAGGGAGCAGTACTTC | TRBJ2-7 | - | TRBD1 | TRBV10-3
CASSVAGNTEAFF | TGTGCCAGCAGCGTAGCAGGGAACACTGAAGCTTTCTTT | TRBJ1-1 | once | - | TRBV9
CASSFTGGNSPLHF | TGTGCCAGCAGCTTCACAGGGGGGAATTCACCCCTCCACTTT | TRBJ1-6 | - | TRBD1 | TRBV7-8
CASSLGTRDNEQFF | TGTGCCAGCAGCCTTGGGACTAGGGACAATGAGCAGTTCTTC | TRBJ2-1 | - | TRBD2 | TRBV5-4
CASSVGPTYEQYF | TGTGCCAGCAGCGTGGGGCCTACCTACGAGCAGTACTTC | TRBJ2-7 | once | - | TRBV9
CASRPRGDGTDTQYF | TGCGCCAGCCGTCCGAGGGGGGATGGCACAGATACGCAGTATTTT | TRBJ2-3 | - | - | TRBV5-1
CASSRTSGRSGELFF | TGTGCCAGCAGTAGGACTAGCGGGAGATCAGGGGAGCTGTTTTTT | TRBJ2-2 | - | TRBD2 | TRBV6-5
CATSDVGQGRKDTQYF | TGTGCCACCAGTGATGTGGGGCAGGGGAGGAAAGATACGCAGTATTTT | TRBJ2-3 | - | - | TRBV24-1
CASSHGGDSPLHF | TGTGCCAGCAGCCATGGGGGGGATTCACCCCTCCACTTT | TRBJ1-6 | - | - | TRBV3-1/TRBV3-2
CASSLEGGAGTYNEQFF | TGTGCCAGCAGCTTAGAGGGGGGAGCGGGAACTTACAATGAGCAGTTCTTC | TRBJ2-1 | - | - | TRBV7-2
CASRTPSSYEQYF | TGTGCCAGCAGAACTCCGAGCTCCTACGAGCAGTACTTC | TRBJ2-7 | - | - | TRBV6-6
CASRPGQVNTEAFF | TGTGCCAGCAGACCAGGACAGGTGAACACTGAAGCTTTCTTT | TRBJ1-1 | - | TRBD1 | TRBV28
CASSFRGGNTIYF | TGTGCCAGCAGCTTCAGGGGTGGAAACACCATATATTTT | TRBJ1-3 | - | - | TRBV5-8
CASSLQFRGYGYTF | TGTGCCAGCAGTCTCCAATTTAGAGGCTATGGCTACACCTTC | TRBJ1-2 | - | - | TRBV27
CASRRNSNQPQHF | TGTGCCAGTCGACGGAATAGCAATCAGCCCCAGCATTTT | TRBJ1-5 | - | - | TRBV27
CASSLRSGANVLTF | TGTGCCAGTAGTCTCCGCTCTGGGGCCAACGTCCTGACTTTC | TRBJ2-6 | - | - | TRBV19
CASSRPGRYGYTF | TGTGCCAGCAGCCGACCGGGACGGTATGGCTACACCTTC | TRBJ1-2 | - | - | TRBV6-2/TRBV6-3
CASGLGRETQYF | TGTGCTAGTGGTTTGGGGAGGGAGACCCAGTACTTC | TRBJ2-5 | - | - | TRBV12-5
CASSPGDSNYNEQFF | TGTGCCAGCAGTCCGGGGGACTCCAACTACAATGAGCAGTTCTTC | TRBJ2-1 | - | - | TRBV28
CASSQRDREFEAFF | TGTGCCAGCTCACAAAGGGACAGGGAGTTTGAAGCTTTCTTT | TRBJ1-1 | - | TRBD1 | TRBV18
CASSLYGYRDRLQETQYF | TGCGCCAGCAGCTTGTATGGTTATAGGGACAGGCTCCAAGAGACCCAGTACTTC | TRBJ2-5 | - | TRBD1 | TRBV5-1
CASSPYTQKVNTGELFF | TGTGCCAGCAGCCCGTATACACAGAAGGTGAACACCGGGGAGCTGTTTTTT | TRBJ2-2 | - | - | TRBV11-3
CATSGKNPAGELFF | TGTGCCACCTCCGGGAAGAACCCAGCGGGGGAGCTGTTTTTT | TRBJ2-2 | once | - | TRBV6-5
CASSSNSGSLGELFF | TGTGCCAGCAGCTCCAATAGCGGGAGTCTCGGGGAGCTGTTTTTT | TRBJ2-2 | - | TRBD2 | TRBV5-4
CASSYRGGPGDEQFF | TGTGCCAGCAGCTACCGCGGGGGCCCGGGGGATGAGCAGTTCTTC | TRBJ2-1 | once | - | TRBV3-1/TRBV3-2
CASSPPYGEQYF | TGTGCCAGCAGCCCCCCCTACGGGGAGCAGTACTTC | TRBJ2-7 | - | - | TRBV4-2
CASSFGTSGTYEQYF | TGTGCCAGCAGCTTCGGGACTAGCGGCACCTACGAGCAGTACTTC | TRBJ2-7 | - | TRBD2 | TRBV7-9
CASSLGLAGAGEQFF | TGTGCCAGTAGTCTGGGACTAGCGGGAGCGGGTGAGCAGTTCTTC | TRBJ2-1 | - | TRBD2 | TRBV19
CASSWGSGTPREQYF | TGTGCCAGCAGCTGGGGTAGCGGCACGCCCAGGGAGCAGTACTTC | TRBJ2-7 | - | - | TRBV7-2
CASRAGTGIETQYF | TGTGCCAGCAGAGCCGGGACAGGAATAGAGACCCAGTACTTC | TRBJ2-5 | - | TRBD1 | TRBV2
CASSIESKGAGEQYF | TGTGCCAGTAGTATAGAGTCGAAGGGAGCGGGCGAGCAGTACTTC | TRBJ2-7 | - | - | TRBV19
CASRPTGRNQPQHF | TGTGCCAGCAGACCGACAGGGCGGAATCAGCCCCAGCATTTT | TRBJ1-5 | - | TRBD1 | TRBV6-6
CASSQDSSALWRQYF | TGTGCCAGCAGCCAAGATTCTTCGGCGCTCTGGCGGCAGTACTTC | TRBJ2-7 | - | - | TRBV14
CASSHSPGDTIYF | TGTGCCAGCAGCCACTCCCCGGGGGACACCATATATTTT | TRBJ1-3 | - | - | TRBV7-9
CASSGAPGQPYGYTF | TGCGCCAGCAGCGGTGCCCCGGGACAGCCATATGGCTACACCTTC | TRBJ1-2 | - | TRBD1 | TRBV5-1
CASSYETGYTEAFF | TGTGCCAGCAGTTACGAGACAGGGTACACTGAAGCTTTCTTT | TRBJ1-1 | - | TRBD1 | TRBV6-5
CAISESAGYNEQFF | TGTGCCATCAGTGAGTCCGCAGGCTACAATGAGCAGTTCTTC | TRBJ2-1 | - | - | TRBV10-3
CASSLKLYEQYF | TGTGCCAGCAGTTTAAAGCTCTACGAGCAGTACTTC | TRBJ2-7 | few | - | TRBV2
CAISAVNTEAFF | TGTGCCATCAGTGCGGTGAACACTGAAGCTTTCTTT | TRBJ1-1 | - | - | TRBV10-3
CASSEEVRLSGANVLTF | TGTGCCAGCAGTGAAGAGGTCCGGCTGTCTGGGGCCAACGTCCTGACTTTC | TRBJ2-6 | - | - | TRBV2
CASSLQGAGNTIYF | TGTGCCAGCAGTTTACAGGGGGCTGGAAACACCATATATTTT | TRBJ1-3 | - | TRBD1 | TRBV27
CATTGVHNEQFF | TGTGCCACCACCGGGGTCCACAATGAGCAGTTCTTC | TRBJ2-1 | - | - | TRBV24-1
CASSPPAETQYF | TGTGCCAGCAGCCCGCCCGCAGAGACCCAGTACTTC | TRBJ2-5 | - | - | TRBV7-9
CASSQYRQGTNEKLFF | TGTGCCAGCAGCCAATACCGACAGGGAACTAATGAAAAACTGTTTTTT | TRBJ1-4 | - | TRBD1 | TRBV11-1
CAISRGQLTGELFF | TGTGCCATCAGCAGGGGGCAGCTCACCGGGGAGCTGTTTTTT | TRBJ2-2 | once | TRBD1 | TRBV10-3
CAWSVLAGSEQFF | TGTGCCTGGAGTGTCTTAGCGGGAAGTGAGCAGTTCTTC | TRBJ2-1 | - | TRBD2 | TRBV30
CASSLNLAATGELFF | TGCGCCAGCAGCTTGAACCTAGCGGCCACCGGGGAGCTGTTTTTT | TRBJ2-2 | - | TRBD2 | TRBV5-1
CASSNRQGNQPQHF | TGTGCCAGCAGCAACCGACAGGGAAATCAGCCCCAGCATTTT | TRBJ1-5 | - | TRBD1 | TRBV13
CASSPGLAPGQQFF | TGTGCCAGCAGCCCCGGGTTGGCTCCGGGGCAGCAGTTCTTC | TRBJ2-1 | - | - | TRBV3-1/TRBV3-2
CASRLLAGYNEQFF | TGTGCCAGCCGTTTACTAGCGGGGTACAATGAGCAGTTCTTC | TRBJ2-1 | - | TRBD2 | TRBV28
CAIVGTSGRDSTDTQYF | TGTGCCATCGTCGGGACTAGCGGGAGGGATAGCACAGATACGCAGTATTTT | TRBJ2-3 | - | TRBD2 | TRBV2
CASSLRAQGSEGNTIYF | TGTGCCAGCAGCCTCAGGGCTCAAGGGAGTGAAGGAAACACCATATATTTT | TRBJ1-3 | - | - | TRBV7-2
CASRGTGGSYEQYF | TGTGCCAGCAGAGGGACAGGGGGCTCCTACGAGCAGTACTTC | TRBJ2-7 | - | TRBD1 | TRBV5-5
CASSQSLSGRQFF | TGTGCCAGCAGCCAATCCCTGAGCGGGAGACAGTTCTTC | TRBJ2-1 | - | TRBD2 | TRBV14
CASSAQIYNEQFF | TGTGCCAGCAGTGCACAGATATACAATGAGCAGTTCTTC | TRBJ2-1 | - | - | TRBV2
CASSQLPSNQPQHF | TGCGCCAGCAGCCAACTTCCAAGCAATCAGCCCCAGCATTTT | TRBJ1-5 | - | - | TRBV4-1